The 29 T cell receptor beta chains below come from one sample, sequenced in a study of control samples from healthy donors and cancer patients. Generated by immunoSEQ multiplex PCR, the TCRdb table keeps only in-frame clones and is missing some. The sample holds some 28,000 clones, 65% to 80% seen once. Sequenced input: PBMCs. The receptors originated from a man between 60 and 75 years old with head and neck cancer.

J is TRBJ2-3 and V is TRBV6-6; the match to TRBD2 covers 8 bases. J gave up 3 bases and V 8 bases, and 4 bases lay outside the gene matches. The CDR3 consists of 13 residues. Germline V lookup: CDR1 MNHNY, CDR2 SVGAGI (reference sequence). CDR3 DNA sequence: TGTGCCAGCGAACTAGCGGAGACAGATACGCAGTATTTT. It encodes CASELAETDTQYF.

This chain connects TRBV2 to TRBJ2-2; a possible D gene is TRBD1 (6 bases). Germline CDR1 is SNHLY and CDR2 is FYNNEI. CDR3 length: 14 amino acids. The ends were cut back, 8 bases at V and 1 base at J, with 11 bases in the middle. CDR3 region: CASLRGGNTGELFF. For the CDR3, the DNA is TGTGCCAGCTTGAGAGGGGGGAACACCGGGGAGCTGTTTTTT.

The chain carries TRBV7-2 and TRBJ2-7; TRBD1 matches at 9 bases. V dropped 5 bases and J dropped 6; count of bases not matched to a gene: 8. This CDR3 region has 14 residues. Germline values: CDR1 SGHTA, CDR2 FQGNSA. DNA for the CDR3: TGTGCCAGCAGCACACCGGGACAGGGTTTCGAGCAGTACTTC. Its translation: CASSTPGQGFEQYF. Filled out from reference TRBV7-2 and TRBJ2-7, the complete variable domain reads GAGVSQSPSNKVTEKGKDVELRCDPISGHTALYWYRQSLGQGLEFLIYFQGNSAPDKSGLPSDRFSAERTGGSVSTLTIQRTQQEDSAVYLCASSTPGQGFEQYFGPGTRLTVT.

The chain links TRBV12-5 to TRBJ2-1; no clear D gene. The V and J ends lost 0 bases and 0 bases respectively, with 12 bases between them. The CDR3 has 17 residues. The V gene's germline CDR1 is LGHNT and CDR2 FRNRAP. The CDR3 DNA is TGTGCTAGTGGTTTGGTCAGTCTTCCTAGCTCCTACAATGAGCAGTTCTTC. It is translated as CASGLVSLPSSYNEQFF.

This CDR3 reads CASTEGGTGLPYEQYF. The DNA of the CDR3 is TGTGCCAGCACTGAGGGCGGGACAGGGTTGCCCTACGAGCAGTACTTC. The V gene is TRBV6-1, the J gene TRBJ2-7; TRBD1 matches at 9 bases. V lost 7 bases and J lost 2; bases outside the gene matches: 12. Germline V gene lookup returns CDR1 MNHNS and CDR2 SASEGT. The CDR3 sequence is 16 residues long.

This rearrangement joins TRBV6-2 or TRBV6-3 to TRBJ2-3, with unresolved D. Looked up from germline, CDR1 is MNHEY and CDR2 is SVGEGT. Trimming cost V 4 bases and J 2 bases, with 16 bases left between them. The CDR3 consists of 16 residues. The CDR3 nucleotides are TGTGCCAGCAGTTGTGGCACGGCCAATTTCACAGATACGCAGTATTTT. Translation gives CASSCGTANFTDTQYF.

The chain is built from TRBV5-4 and TRBJ2-4; no clear D gene. V was trimmed by 4 bases and J by 0 bases, leaving 17 bases between them. The CDR3 sequence is 17 residues long. Germline CDR1 is SGHNT and CDR2 is YYREEE (reference sequence). DNA for the CDR3: TGTGCCAGCAGCGCACCCGCAGGCCCTCTAGCCAAAAACATTCAGTACTTC. This translates into CASSAPAGPLAKNIQYF.

The rearrangement links TRBV7-9 to TRBJ1-1, with 7 bases fitting TRBD1. CDR3 length: 15 amino acids. The trim removed 5 bases at V and 1 base at J, leaving 7 bases unmatched. Per the germline V gene, CDR1 is SEHNR and CDR2 is FQNEAQ (reference sequence). The CDR3 sequence is CASSPNKGANTEAFF. The CDR3 DNA reads TGTGCCAGCAGCCCGAACAAGGGGGCGAACACTGAAGCTTTCTTT.

This clone was detected once. The rearrangement links TRBV19 to TRBJ2-3, with D possibly matching TRBD2 (6 bases). The V and J ends lost 3 bases and 5 bases respectively, with 12 bases between them. The CDR3 length is 14 residues. Germline CDR1 is LNHDA and CDR2 is SQIVND (reference sequence). CDR3 protein: CASSILGRRDTQYF. In DNA form, the CDR3 reads TGTGCCAGTAGTATTCTGGGGAGGCGAGATACGCAGTATTTT.

The chain uses TRBV12-3 or TRBV12-4 and TRBJ2-1; unclear D gene. Trimming pared 9 bases from V and 8 bases from J, leaving 17 bases between. The CDR3 is 13 residues long. CDR3 nucleotides: TGTGCCAGTGCTCTGTTAACCCACCATGAGCAGTTCTTC. It specifies CASALLTHHEQFF.

The chain employs TRBV6-2 or TRBV6-3 and TRBJ2-2, with D possibly being TRBD2 (5 bases). This CDR3 is built from 15 residues. Trimming stripped 1 base from V and 5 bases from J, with 11 bases between. Germline V lookup: CDR1 MNHEY, CDR2 SVGEGT. As DNA, the CDR3 is TGTGCCAGCAGTTACTTGTCGGGCGGGACCGGGGAGCTGTTTTTT. As protein: CASSYLSGGTGELFF.

The rearrangement joins TRBV27 to TRBJ1-6; D gene unclear. Germline CDR1 reads MNHEY; CDR2 reads SMNVEV (reference sequence). Deletions cut 2 bases from V and 9 bases from J, with 11 bases between. The CDR3 extends over 14 amino acids. CDR3 sequence (DNA): TGTGCCAGCAGTTTAGAAGGTATTTCTTCACCCCTCCACTTT. Protein product: CASSLEGISSPLHF.

The CDR3 here is CAIRDDRVSQSTEAFF. CDR3 DNA sequence: TGTGCCATCAGGGATGACAGGGTGTCTCAAAGCACTGAAGCTTTCTTT. This rearrangement joins TRBV10-3 to TRBJ1-1, with 7 bases aligning to TRBD1. The CDR3 loop spans 16 amino acids. V lost 6 bases, J lost 4 bases, and 14 bases stayed unmatched. The germline V gene has CDR1 ENHRY and CDR2 SYGVKD.

The V and J genes are TRBV28 and TRBJ2-2; D unclear. V was clipped by 3 bases and J by 2 bases, with 10 bases between them. Germline lookup yields CDR1 MDHEN and CDR2 SYDVKM. The CDR3 is made up of 15 amino acids. The CDR3 DNA reads TGTGCCAGCAGTTTCAATAGGCTCAACACCGGGGAGCTGTTTTTT. Encoded protein: CASSFNRLNTGELFF.

In its sample, this clone was seen once. The genes are TRBV5-1 and TRBJ2-7; 8 bases map to TRBD2. The CDR3 contains 14 residues. V was pared by 7 bases and J by 4 bases, with 10 bases of the junction left unmatched. Germline-derived CDR1 and CDR2 are SGHRS and YFSETQ. The CDR3, as DNA: TGCGCCAGCGGGGAGAGCGGGAGTTATTACGAGCAGTACTTC. This sequence encodes CASGESGSYYEQYF.

The rearrangement links TRBV15 to TRBJ1-3, with TRBD1 as a possible D gene (6 bases). Germline V gene data show CDR1 as LNHNV and CDR2 as YYDKDF (reference sequence). V was trimmed by 0 bases and J by 6 bases, leaving 15 bases between them. This CDR3 is built from 16 residues. In DNA form, the CDR3 reads TGTGCCACCAGCAGAGACTACGGACAGACGGAAAACACCATATATTTT. Translating it yields CATSRDYGQTENTIYF.

This sequence joins TRBV5-8 and TRBJ2-5, with 8 nucleotides matching TRBD1. This CDR3 is built from 16 residues. Losses at the gene ends were 0 bases for V and 1 base for J; bases not matched to a gene: 5. Germline CDR1 SGHTS, CDR2 YDEGEE. CDR3 residues: CASSLGRQGLQETQYF. CDR3 nucleotides: TGTGCCAGCAGCTTGGGGCGACAGGGGCTCCAAGAGACCCAGTACTTC. Drawing the rest from reference TRBV5-8 and TRBJ2-5, the complete variable domain is EAGVTQSPTHLIKTRGQQATLRCSPISGHTSVYWYQQALGLGLQFLLWYDEGEERNRGNFPPRFSGRQFPNYSSELNVNALELEDSALYLCASSLGRQGLQETQYFGPGTRLLVL.

The V call is TRBV28, the J call TRBJ2-7, with D possibly being TRBD1 or TRBD2 (5 bases each). The V and J ends lost 4 bases and 3 bases respectively, with 13 bases between them. This CDR3 region has 14 residues. Germline CDR1 and CDR2: MDHEN and SYDVKM. The CDR3 region is CASSWRAGHYEQYF. DNA for the CDR3: TGTGCCAGCAGTTGGCGGGCAGGGCACTACGAGCAGTACTTC.

The V gene is TRBV19, the J gene TRBJ1-2; D remains ambiguous. CDR1 and CDR2 from the germline V gene are LNHDA and SQIVND (reference sequence). The CDR3 consists of 16 residues. Trimming pared 1 base from V and 0 bases from J, leaving 12 bases between. The CDR3 sequence is CASSIAPRPSNYGYTF. In DNA form, the CDR3 reads TGTGCCAGTAGTATAGCCCCGCGGCCTTCTAACTATGGCTACACCTTC.

This chain joins TRBV12-5 and TRBJ1-4, with 7 bases matching TRBD1. Trimming at V came to 5 bases and at J to 3 bases, leaving 15 bases not matched to a gene. The germline gives CDR1 LGHNT, CDR2 FRNRAP. The CDR3 runs to 18 residues. This CDR3 reads CASGPDRPGGGSNEKLFF. The DNA of the CDR3 is TGTGCTAGTGGTCCGGACAGGCCTGGGGGAGGCTCTAATGAAAAACTGTTTTTT.

This chain uses TRBV15 with TRBJ2-7; TRBD1 agrees at 8 bases. Germline lookup yields CDR1 LNHNV and CDR2 YYDKDF (reference sequence). CDR3 length equals 15 residues. Trimming removed 1 base from V and 5 bases from J; junction bases left unmatched: 7. The CDR3 sequence: CATSRVRQGADEQYF. In DNA, the CDR3 is TGTGCCACCAGCAGAGTACGGCAGGGGGCCGACGAGCAGTACTTC.

V and J are TRBV29-1 and TRBJ1-2, with 7 nucleotides matching TRBD1. From germline, CDR1 is SQVTM and CDR2 ANQGSEA. The CDR3 loop spans 12 amino acids. V lost 4 bases to trimming and J lost 4 bases; unmatched junction nucleotides: 3. The CDR3 loop is CSVGQGGYGYTF. In DNA form, the CDR3 reads TGCAGCGTTGGACAGGGAGGCTATGGCTACACCTTC.

This clone was seen just once. The J gene is TRBJ1-3, the V gene TRBV29-1, with D perhaps TRBD1 (6 bases). V dropped 4 bases and J dropped 2 bases, with 9 bases sitting between them. This CDR3 comprises 13 residues. The germline gives CDR1 SQVTM, CDR2 ANQGSEA. DNA of the CDR3: TGCAGCGTTGGGGGGCAGGCTGGAAACACCATATATTTT. Translating gives CSVGGQAGNTIYF. The complete variable domain, with remaining parts taken from reference TRBV29-1 and TRBJ1-3, reads SAVISQKPSRDICQRGTSLTIQCQVDSQVTMMFWYRQQPGQSLTLIATANQGSEATYESGFVIDKFPISRPNLTFSTLTVSNMSPEDSSIYLCSVGGQAGNTIYFGEGSWLTVV.

The CDR3 coding sequence is TGTGCCAGCAGCCAGGGGGGGAACATTCAGTACTTC. Amino acids: CASSQGGNIQYF. The V call is TRBV6-2 or TRBV6-3, the J call TRBJ2-4, with D perhaps assigned TRBD1 or TRBD2 (7 bases each). This CDR3 is 12 amino acids long. Germline CDR1 and CDR2: MNHEY and SVGEGT. Trimming took 6 bases from V and 7 from J, leaving 10 bases between them.

The chain links TRBV25-1 to TRBJ1-2; tentatively, D is TRBD1 (5 bases). The CDR3 runs 13 residues. V was trimmed by 6 bases and J by 4 bases, leaving 12 bases between them. The germline CDR1 and CDR2 sequences are MGHDK and SYGVNS. The CDR3: CASSAGTAYGYTF. The DNA of the CDR3 is TGTGCCAGCAGCGCCGGGACGGCCTATGGCTACACCTTC.

V gene TRBV10-3 combines with J gene TRBJ1-1; weak D call: TRBD1 (6 bases). Trimming shortened V by 2 bases and J by 1 base, and 8 bases separated the two germline ends. The CDR3 sequence is 14 residues long. The germline CDR1 and CDR2 sequences are ENHRY and SYGVKD. The CDR3 reads CAISERGWNTEAFF. The CDR3 DNA follows: TGTGCCATCAGTGAGAGGGGGTGGAACACTGAAGCTTTCTTT.

In its sample, this clone ranks as medium-sized (0.01 to 0.1%). One end of the junction is discordant with germline, which a read error may explain. This rearrangement joins TRBV7-9 to TRBJ2-1; 8 positions agree with TRBD1. This CDR3 spans 14 amino acids. CDR1 and CDR2 from the germline V gene are SEHNR and FQNEAQ (reference sequence). The CDR3 is CASSPQLVGGQALF. CDR3 nucleotides: TGTGCCAGCAGCCCCCAGTTGGTGGGGGGACAGGCACTCTTC.

This sequence joins TRBV19 and TRBJ1-5; D is uncertain. The V gene's germline CDR1 is LNHDA and CDR2 SQIVND (reference sequence). CDR3 length equals 14 residues. The germline V and J ends were trimmed by 2 bases and 5 bases, with 10 bases remaining between them. The CDR3: CASSINGRDQPQHF. Written as DNA, the CDR3 is TGTGCCAGTAGTATAAACGGGAGGGATCAGCCCCAGCATTTT.

This clone was counted a few times. The gene calls are TRBV7-9 and TRBJ1-2; 7 bases match TRBD1. The CDR3 length is 14 residues. CDR1 is SEHNR and CDR2 is FQNEAQ in the germline V gene (reference sequence). The V segment lost 4 bases and the J segment 8 bases; nucleotides outside the gene matches: 10. CDR3 sequence (DNA): TGTGCCAGCAGCTCGGCAGGGGGGACAGCGGGCTACACCTTC. This gives the protein CASSSAGGTAGYTF.